The 4 T cell receptor beta chains presented below share a single source sample, sequenced in a study of blood T cell repertoires in COVID-19. Profiling relied on immunoSEQ multiplex PCR, and the TCRdb table lists in-frame clones only, not all of them. The sample comprises over 130,000 clones, around 87% of which are singletons, and about 4% rests with the top ten. Source material: peripheral blood. These receptors were taken from a woman between 55 and 75 years old with active or convalescent COVID-19.

This chain joins TRBV6-2 or TRBV6-3 and TRBJ1-1; D is ambiguous. The germline V and J ends were trimmed by 1 base and 6 bases, with 6 bases remaining between them. The CDR3 is 12 amino acids. Germline CDR1 is MNHEY and CDR2 is SVGEGT. The CDR3 DNA sequence: TGTGCCAGCAGTTACTGGGAGTCTGAAGCTTTCTTT. Its translation: CASSYWESEAFF.

This chain uses TRBV6-2 or TRBV6-3 with TRBJ1-4; tentatively, D is TRBD1 (5 bases). Germline V lookup: CDR1 MNHEY, CDR2 SVGEGT. V lost 1 base, J lost 8 bases, and 17 bases lay in between. This CDR3 contains 16 residues. The CDR3 loop is CASSYLQASPIEKLFF. CDR3 nucleotides: TGTGCCAGCAGTTACTTACAGGCCTCCCCGATCGAAAAACTGTTTTTT.

The rearrangement uses TRBV7-6 and TRBJ2-5, with D maybe TRBD2 (5 bases). The CDR3 is 15 residues long. Trimming pared 5 bases from V and 1 base from J, leaving 14 bases between. Per the germline V gene, CDR1 is SGHVS and CDR2 is FNYEAQ. CDR3 DNA sequence: TGTGCCAGCAGCCACTCCGCGGGCATCCAAGAGACCCAGTACTTC. It encodes CASSHSAGIQETQYF.

The gene calls are TRBV2 and TRBJ1-5; D remains unclear. The CDR3 spans 13 residues. Germline loops: CDR1 SNHLY, CDR2 FYNNEI. V was pared by 6 bases and J by 0 bases, with 6 bases between. The CDR3 sequence: CASREYSNQPQHF. CDR3 in DNA: TGTGCCAGCAGGGAGTATAGCAATCAGCCCCAGCATTTT.